This TCR beta chain was identified in a study of beta chain features in type 1 diabetes. General study findings and limits: Patients with type 1 diabetes carried fewer insertions and had more deletions at their VDJ junctions. Any HLA-type effect on TCRB rearrangement remained unresolved here. Researchers cautioned that cDNA sequencing could over-represent cells with high TCR expression.

Sequenced material consisted of expressed TCRB transcripts (all of the isolated RNA was reverse transcribed). The repertoire was sequenced with immunoSEQ multiplex PCR; TCRdb's copy has only in-frame clones and lacks some. The sample records approximately 300,000 clones, roughly 11% being singletons. As regards this clone: The target antigen is unknown.

Trimming shortened V by 0 bases and J by 9 bases, and 10 bases separated the two germline ends. CDR1 is SGHRS and CDR2 is YFSETQ in the germline V gene. The CDR3 has 13 amino acids. The sequenced sample was naive CD4+ T cells from blood. V is TRBV5-1 and J is TRBJ2-1; D possibly corresponds to TRBD2 (6 bases). The source of this sequence is a woman aged 25 to 39 in good health. The CDR3, as DNA: TGCGCCAGCAGCTTGGACGCCGGGAGTGAGCAGTTCTTC. It codes for CASSLDAGSEQFF.